This T cell receptor beta chain was found in a study of blood T cell repertoires in COVID-19. About the study: Collection of acute and convalescent COVID-19 samples took place in the United States, Italy and Spain. PBMCs, B-cell-depleted T cells, or T cells provided the cDNA or gDNA that made up the material.

The CDR3 runs 16 residues. The V gene end was trimmed by 2 bases and the J gene end by 4 bases; junction bases not matched to a gene: 9. Germline V lookup: CDR1 MGHDK, CDR2 SYGVNS. In the original workflow: Scientists estimated how many nucleated cells there were by amplifying reference gene primers. TCRdb keeps only in-frame clones here, not all; method: immunoSEQ multiplex PCR. That table supplies the V and J calls and clone size; D and trimming were determined from the DNA. The profile covers tens of thousands of clones, with nearly 90% appearing a single time and over 1.2% taken by the ten largest.

The source of this sequence is a man in his sixties with acute or convalescent COVID-19. The chain has TRBV25-1 and TRBJ2-5; 8 bases align to TRBD2. The sample taken for sequencing was peripheral blood. The CDR3 DNA reads TGTGCCAGCAGTGAACCACGGGGGGGGCGAGGAGAGACCCAGTACTTC. Translated: CASSEPRGGRGETQYF.